This T cell receptor (beta chain) was observed in a study of CD8 T cells in Susac syndrome. Notes on the study in general: The authors acknowledged that the study's TCR sequencing and HLA analysis involved relatively few individuals.

With respect to this clonotype: Its antigen is undetermined.

The authors reverse transcribed roughly 0.5 to 1 ug RNA with random hexamers. Multiplex immunoSEQ PCR targeted 54 Vbeta and 13 Jbeta TCR beta segments. TCRdb processed the immunoSEQ multiplex PCR reads anew with MiXCR; each CDR3 protein has one entry. The table shows 400,000 to 550,000 distinct CDR3 sequences, with around 85% occurring only once. CD8+ and CD4+ T cells circulating in blood were sequenced for TCR beta. The CD8+ and CD4+ T cells were negatively isolated, with the TEMRA cells enriched by FACS. J was trimmed by 3 bases and V by 4 bases; bases with no gene match: 6. The CDR3 has 15 residues. Germline CDR1 SQVTM, CDR2 ANQGSEA.

The source material was CD8+ T cells from PBMCs. The chain couples TRBV29-1 to TRBJ2-2, with 9 bases identical to TRBD1. The clonotype was recovered from a human donor with multiple sclerosis. CDR3 loop: CSVGWDREDTGELFF. In nucleotides, the CDR3 is TGCAGCGTTGGATGGGACAGGGAAGACACCGGGGAGCTGTTTTTT.